This T cell receptor (beta chain) stems from a study of shared clonotypes between healthy human individuals (dated by TCRdb to the early 2020s). Study-level background: The cohort comprised a couple of women and three men aged 18 to 49 years. For each donor, CD4 naive and CD4 memory were each run on three plates, CD8 naive on two plates, and CD8 memory on one plate. The study deeply sequenced blood TCR repertoires of five healthy adults to estimate repertoire size and the extent of clonotype sharing between individuals. Different laboratories and diverse techniques were used to prepare libraries and sequence TCR repertoires, to increase sequencing depth and limit assay-specific biases. Per donor, leukapheresis produced somewhere between about 0.8 and 9 billion PBMCs. On the study overall, not on this receptor specifically: Sampling was restricted to blood, and TCR repertoires in tissue are likely to differ from TCR repertoires in blood. Based on pairwise subsampling, the degree of clonotype sharing among donors was expected to be affected by sequencing depth. Naive subsets generally had larger estimated clonotype richness than memory subsets. Even with the large sequencing depth, rarefaction of the sorted-subset datasets indicated that sequencing was incomplete. The small number of donors limited the genetic and exposure-history diversity represented. Across a few donors, roughly 5% of naive CD4, approximately 3.6% of naive CD8, about 2% of memory CD4, and over 0.35% of memory CD8 clonotypes were shared. Clonotypes shared by all four sorted-subset donors showed higher generation probabilities than non-shared clonotypes.

The donors were healthy, HIV-negative adults who had no recently reported acute infections or vaccinations. All donors were Caucasian adults living in Nashville, Tennessee, USA. CD4+ T cells were enriched through magnetic negative selection, after which naive cells were positively selected on CD45RA and the remaining negative fraction served as the memory subset. Blood was obtained by leukapheresis, after which PBMCs were separated by Ficoll-Histopaque density gradient centrifugation and cryopreserved in liquid nitrogen vapor phase. Analytical flow cytometry was used to check the purity and quantity of every magnetically sorted T cell population. Genomic DNA was isolated from every sorted fraction and measured by UV absorbance on a Nanodrop 2000c. Using the deep immunoSEQ assay, TCR CDR3 regions were amplified from genomic DNA by multiplex PCR. Extracted genomic DNA from each cell subset was spread evenly across all wells of several immunoSEQ 96-well plates, with each plate serving as a replicate. For sorted subsets, around 200 ng genomic DNA, equal to 30,000 to 35,000 T cell genomes, was loaded into each replicate PCR. Purified libraries were measured with a Qubit 3.0 fluorometer, size-checked on a Bioanalyzer 2100, and measured again with the KAPA Library Quantification kit. A separate single-read 150-cycle Illumina NextSeq 550 flow cell was used to sequence each immunoSEQ 96-well plate. Under the source paper's analysis protocol: Because only junctional sequences without quality scores were contained in the immunoSEQ output, filtering matching that applied to full-length reads could not be performed. To assign V/J genes and CDR3, sequences were annotated against IMGT germline references using PyIR, a Python wrapper for IgBLAST v1.9. Reads were filtered out if the reads had weak V/J assignments (E-value above 1e-6), no CDR3, stop codons, out-of-frame junctions, or ambiguous translated residues. V3J clonotypes were defined as sequences sharing an identical inferred V gene, J gene, and CDR3 amino acid sequence. Percentage overlap between repertoires was computed as shared unique clonotypes divided by the size of the smaller repertoire. Three approaches were used to assess repertoire richness: RTK rarefaction, the Chao1 estimator, and Recon v2.1 estimates of unobserved clonotypes. For all TCRbeta clonotypes obtained by the gDNA method from several donors, generation probabilities were computed with OLGA. This immuneACCESS table, as held by TCRdb, lists in-frame sequences with V and J called but not all clones. Of the missing ones, under half trace to an unresolved V gene in checked studies; the others have no known cause. Clonal size and the V and J genes are those of that table, whereas D and trimming came from the DNA. This sample holds 900,000 to 1,200,000 clones; about four fifths were observed only once. Of the sample, roughly 0.61% falls within the top ten clones.

Comment on this clone: Its recognized antigen is unknown. Base qualities are not provided; no much larger clone lies one nucleotide away.

V is cut by 0 bases and J by 8 bases, and the space between the germline ends is 11 bases. The CDR3 holds 14 amino acids from the cysteine to the phenylalanine. The entry retains the CDR3 DNA only, 42 bases that are in frame from base 1. From the germline V gene, CDR1 is SGHDT and CDR2 is YYEEEE. The clonotype was recovered from a man between 18 and 35 years old in good health. Some clones in this sample may be carry-over from other donors' samples. The V and J genes are TRBV5-6 and TRBJ1-4; no D segment can be confidently identified. Material: memory CD4+ T cells from PBMCs. The label giving this sample's cell subset or site can be read as: CD45RA-negative fraction. The DNA reads as follows: TGTGCCAGCAGCTTGGCGGGTTTGGAAGAAAAACTGTTTTTT. Its protein product is CASSLAGLEEKLFF.